This T cell receptor beta chain comes out of a study of early T cells in non-severe SARS-CoV-2 infection. CDR1 and CDR2 (germline): SGHRS, YFSETQ. The CDR3 has 15 residues. V shed 1 base and J shed 5 bases, with 15 bases lying between them. TCRdb called the 5' RACE reads again in MiXCR, with one record for every CDR3 protein. The sample has 37,000 or so distinct CDR3 sequences; about 4.9% are singletons. The sequencing sample was made of whole blood. The J gene is TRBJ2-5, the V gene TRBV5-1, with D unresolved. The sequence was collected from an adult who was a healthcare worker with PCR-confirmed SARS-CoV-2 infection or an uninfected control (not recorded which). In DNA form, the CDR3 reads TGCGCCAGCAGCTTGTGGGGAAACCTTCGCGAGACCCAGTACTTC. This translates into CASSLWGNLRETQYF.